This T cell receptor (beta chain) was captured in a study of metastatic and nonmetastatic thyroid tumors (dated by TCRdb to the early 2020s). About the study as a whole: Repertoires were compared across peripheral blood and tumor or nodule tissue samples from malignant and benign thyroid patients.

The germline V and J ends show losses of 0 bases and 2 bases respectively, and no gene match explains 9 bases of the junction. The CDR3 sequence holds 17 residues, the cysteine and phenylalanine included. The kept DNA is CDR3 alone, 51 bases in frame from the first base. From a lookup of the germline V gene, CDR1 and CDR2 are LGHNA and YSLEER. Library generation was performed with PCR. Sequencing used an Illumina HiSeq 4000. High-throughput sequencing was used to profile the TCR beta-chain CDR3 region of each patient. Regarding the original processing steps: The researchers built a classifier to tell apart papillary thyroid cancer patients with distant metastasis, based on CDR3 differences among clinicopathological groups. The Shannon index was used to measure repertoire diversity, and the Morisita-Horn index was used to measure how similar tumor and blood repertoires were. Through fastp at Q25 and MiXCR, TCRdb rebuilt clones from the public reads, retaining in-frame beta chains. The V and J calls here are based on TCRdb, not the publication. Here the sample has roughly 13,000 clones; 27% occur a single time. In total, the top ten clones hold roughly 19% of the sample.

Before undergoing thyroid surgery, none of the patients had been given any kind of treatment. Using T-cell receptor beta sequencing, the researchers looked back retrospectively at clinical samples from patients, gathered between the early 2010s and the late 2010s. What the authors observed across the whole study: In both blood and tumor samples, malignant tumors were reported to have significantly higher TCR beta diversity than benign nodules.

About this clone itself: No antigen is known for it. No base quality values were provided; no much bigger clone lies one nucleotide off.

The sequenced sample consisted of tumor tissue. This chain is built from TRBV4-3 and TRBJ1-2; a stretch of 7 junction bases matches TRBD1. This clonotype originated in a female donor with papillary thyroid cancer or a benign thyroid nodule (not recorded which). Some clones in this sample may be carry-over from other donors' samples. The DNA sequence is as follows: TGCGCCAGCAGCCAAGATTACGTGACAGGGCGGAACTATGGCTACACCTTC. The translation is CASSQDYVTGRNYGYTF.